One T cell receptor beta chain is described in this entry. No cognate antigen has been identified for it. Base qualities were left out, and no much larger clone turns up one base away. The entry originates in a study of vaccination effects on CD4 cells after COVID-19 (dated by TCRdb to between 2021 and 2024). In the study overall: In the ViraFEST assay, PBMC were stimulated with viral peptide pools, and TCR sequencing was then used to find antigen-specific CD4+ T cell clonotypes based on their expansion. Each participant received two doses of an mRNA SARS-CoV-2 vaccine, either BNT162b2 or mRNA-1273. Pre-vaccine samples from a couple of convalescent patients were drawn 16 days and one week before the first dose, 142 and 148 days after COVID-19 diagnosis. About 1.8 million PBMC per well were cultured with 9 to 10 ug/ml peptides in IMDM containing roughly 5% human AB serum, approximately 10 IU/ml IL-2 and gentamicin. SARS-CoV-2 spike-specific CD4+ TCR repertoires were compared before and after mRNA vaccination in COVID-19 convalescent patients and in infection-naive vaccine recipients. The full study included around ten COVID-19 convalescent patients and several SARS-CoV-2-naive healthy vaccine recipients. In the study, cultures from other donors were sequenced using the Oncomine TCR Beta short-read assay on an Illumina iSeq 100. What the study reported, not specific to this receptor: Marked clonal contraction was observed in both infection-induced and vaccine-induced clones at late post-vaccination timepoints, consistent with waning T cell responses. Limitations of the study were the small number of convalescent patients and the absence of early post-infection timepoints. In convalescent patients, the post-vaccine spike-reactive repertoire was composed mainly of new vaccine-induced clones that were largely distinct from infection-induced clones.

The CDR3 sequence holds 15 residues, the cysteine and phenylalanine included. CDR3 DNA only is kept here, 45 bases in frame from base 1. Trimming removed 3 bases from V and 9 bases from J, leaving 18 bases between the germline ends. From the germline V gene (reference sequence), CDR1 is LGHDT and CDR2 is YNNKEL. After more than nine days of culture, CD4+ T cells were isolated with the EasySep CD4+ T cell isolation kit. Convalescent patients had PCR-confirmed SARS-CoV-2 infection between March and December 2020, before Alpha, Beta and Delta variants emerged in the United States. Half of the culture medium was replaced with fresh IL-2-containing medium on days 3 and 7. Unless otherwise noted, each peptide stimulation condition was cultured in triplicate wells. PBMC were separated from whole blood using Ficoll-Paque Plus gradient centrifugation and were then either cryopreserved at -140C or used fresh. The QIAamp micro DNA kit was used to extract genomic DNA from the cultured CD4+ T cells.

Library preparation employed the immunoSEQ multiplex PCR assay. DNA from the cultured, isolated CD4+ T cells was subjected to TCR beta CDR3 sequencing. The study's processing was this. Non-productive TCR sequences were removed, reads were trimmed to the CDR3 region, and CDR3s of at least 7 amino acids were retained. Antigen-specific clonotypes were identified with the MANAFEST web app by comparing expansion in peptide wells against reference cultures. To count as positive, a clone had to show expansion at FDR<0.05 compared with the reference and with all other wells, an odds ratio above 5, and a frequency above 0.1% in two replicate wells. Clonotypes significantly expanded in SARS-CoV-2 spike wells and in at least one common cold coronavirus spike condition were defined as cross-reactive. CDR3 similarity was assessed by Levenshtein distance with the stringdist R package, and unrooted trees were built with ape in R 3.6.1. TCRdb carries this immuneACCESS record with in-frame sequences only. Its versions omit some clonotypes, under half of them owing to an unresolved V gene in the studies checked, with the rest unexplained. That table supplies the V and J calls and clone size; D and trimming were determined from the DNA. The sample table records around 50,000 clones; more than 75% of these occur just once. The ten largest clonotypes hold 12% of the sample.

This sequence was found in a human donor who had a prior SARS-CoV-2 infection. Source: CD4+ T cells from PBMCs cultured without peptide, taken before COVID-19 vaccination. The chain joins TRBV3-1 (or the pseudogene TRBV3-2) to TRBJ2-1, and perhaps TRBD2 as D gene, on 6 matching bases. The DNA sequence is TGTGCCAGCAGCCAGTGGGACTTGCCAGCCGGTGAGCAGTTCTTC. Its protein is CASSQWDLPAGEQFF.